The 7 T cell receptor beta chains reported below all come from one sample, sequenced in a study of naive and memory T cell subsets. Four PCR rounds used nested alpha and beta constant region primers plus the SP2 primer. TCRdb re-called the 5' RACE reads through MiXCR, storing one row per CDR3 protein. The table has over 50,000 distinct CDR3 sequences, 7.6% seen once. The library had UMIs added by 3' ligation of an oligonucleotide to TCR cDNA. Receptors were obtained from a female donor in good health.

The CDR3 loop is CASSAAAYEQYF. DNA for the CDR3: TGTGCCAGCAGTGCAGCTGCCTACGAGCAGTACTTC. The rearrangement joins TRBV2 to TRBJ2-7; D ambiguous. V was clipped by 4 bases and J by 2 bases, with 6 bases between them. The CDR3 covers 12 residues. Germline V CDR1 and CDR2: SNHLY, FYNNEI.

This clonotype was detected ten times or more. The chain employs TRBV12-3 or TRBV12-4 and TRBJ2-7; a weak D match, TRBD1 (7 bases). The CDR3 has 16 amino acids. V was trimmed by 3 bases and J by 1 base, leaving 16 bases between them. The CDR3 nucleotides are TGTGCCAGCAGTTTCCCCCAGGGGGGCAGGTCCTACGAGCAGTACTTC. It yields the protein CASSFPQGGRSYEQYF.

The V gene is TRBV19, the J gene TRBJ2-5; a weak D match, TRBD1 (5 bases). With 2 bases removed from V and 7 bases from J, the gap between germline ends came to 11 bases. In germline, CDR1 is LNHDA, CDR2 SQIVND (reference sequence). The CDR3 is 13 residues long. CDR3 protein: CASSIRQIGTQYF. CDR3 coding DNA: TGTGCCAGTAGTATAAGACAGATCGGGACCCAGTACTTC.

Points on this clonotype: A read error may produce the germline difference seen at one junction end. The rearrangement joins TRBV20-1 to TRBJ1-4; possibly TRBD1 for D (5 bases). The CDR3 contains 14 residues. CDR1 is DFQATT, CDR2 SNEGSKA, per germline (reference sequence). DNA for the CDR3: TGCAGAGCTAGAGATCGGGTAGGGGATGAAAAACTGTTTTTT. Translation gives CRARDRVGDEKLFF.

This clonotype was counted only a few times. J is TRBJ2-3 and V is TRBV20-1, with 9 bases fitting TRBD1. The CDR3 consists of 14 residues. The J segment lost 1 base and the V segment lost 5 bases, leaving 4 bases of the junction unmatched. Germline values: CDR1 DFQATT, CDR2 SNEGSKA (reference sequence). The CDR3 DNA reads TGCAGTGCTCTCAGGACAGGGGGCACAGATACGCAGTATTTT. Translated: CSALRTGGTDTQYF.

There are many counts of this clonotype. The chain links TRBV12-3 or TRBV12-4 to TRBJ2-5, with D possibly being TRBD1 (6 bases). The length of the CDR3 is 12 residues. V dropped 3 bases and J dropped 8 bases, with 10 bases sitting between them. The CDR3 loop reads CASSLVGATQYF. The DNA for the CDR3 is TGTGCCAGCAGTTTGGTGGGGGCAACCCAGTACTTC.

V and J are TRBV12-3 or TRBV12-4 and TRBJ1-1; D is unclear. The CDR3 is made up of 14 amino acids. Trimming removed 10 bases from V and 2 bases from J, with 17 bases in between. In DNA form, the CDR3 reads TGTGCCATCGACGGACCGATTATAAACACTGAAGCTTTCTTT. It yields the protein CAIDGPIINTEAFF.